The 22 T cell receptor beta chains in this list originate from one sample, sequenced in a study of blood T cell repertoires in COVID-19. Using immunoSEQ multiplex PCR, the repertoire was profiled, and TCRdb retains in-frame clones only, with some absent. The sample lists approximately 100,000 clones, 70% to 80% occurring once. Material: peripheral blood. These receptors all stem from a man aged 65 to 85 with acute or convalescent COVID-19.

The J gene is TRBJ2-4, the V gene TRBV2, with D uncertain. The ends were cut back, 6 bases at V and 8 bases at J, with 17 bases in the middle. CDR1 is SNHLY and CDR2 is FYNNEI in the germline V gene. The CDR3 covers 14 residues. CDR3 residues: CASRNGPNEDIQYF. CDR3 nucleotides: TGTGCCAGCAGGAATGGGCCCAACGAAGACATTCAGTACTTC.

The DNA for the CDR3 is TGTGCCAGCACAGCCAGACAGGGTACCTCCTACGAGCAGTACTTC. Translating gives CASTARQGTSYEQYF. J is TRBJ2-7 and V is TRBV6-6, with 7 bases matching TRBD1. Germline-derived CDR1 and CDR2 are MNHNY and SVGAGI (reference sequence). The CDR3 runs 15 residues. Losses at the gene ends were 7 bases for V and 0 bases for J; bases not matched to a gene: 9.

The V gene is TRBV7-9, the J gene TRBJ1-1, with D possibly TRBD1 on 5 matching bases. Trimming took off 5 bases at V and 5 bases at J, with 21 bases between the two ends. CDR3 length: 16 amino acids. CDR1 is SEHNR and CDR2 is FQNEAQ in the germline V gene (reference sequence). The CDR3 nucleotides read TGTGCCAGCAGCGACGACCTCTTACCGGGGGGAACTGAAGCTTTCTTT. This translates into CASSDDLLPGGTEAFF.

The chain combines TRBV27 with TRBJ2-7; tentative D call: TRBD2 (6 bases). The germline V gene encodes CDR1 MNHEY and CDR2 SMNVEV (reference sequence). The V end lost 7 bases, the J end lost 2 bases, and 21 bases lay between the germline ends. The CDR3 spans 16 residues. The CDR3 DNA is TGTGCCAGCATGCCCAAATGGTCAGGAGGGCCCTACGAGCAGTACTTC. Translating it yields CASMPKWSGGPYEQYF.

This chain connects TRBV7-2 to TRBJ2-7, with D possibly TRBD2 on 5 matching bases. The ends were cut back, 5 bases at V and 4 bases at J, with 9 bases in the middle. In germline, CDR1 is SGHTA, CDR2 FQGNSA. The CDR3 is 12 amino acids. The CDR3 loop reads CASSLSGYEQYF. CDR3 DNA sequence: TGTGCCAGCAGCCTAAGCGGATACGAGCAGTACTTC.

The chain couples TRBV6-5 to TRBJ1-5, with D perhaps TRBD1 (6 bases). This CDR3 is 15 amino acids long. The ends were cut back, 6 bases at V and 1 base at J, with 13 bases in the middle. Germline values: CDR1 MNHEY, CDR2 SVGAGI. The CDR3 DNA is TGTGCCAGCAGATCGACAGGAAACAGCAATCAGCCCCAGCATTTT. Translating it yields CASRSTGNSNQPQHF.

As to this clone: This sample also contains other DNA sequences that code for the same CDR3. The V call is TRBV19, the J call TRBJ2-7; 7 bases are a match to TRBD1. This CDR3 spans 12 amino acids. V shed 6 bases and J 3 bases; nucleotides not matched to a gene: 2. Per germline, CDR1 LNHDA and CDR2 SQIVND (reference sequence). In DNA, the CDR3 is TGTGCCAGTAGCCCAGGGGGCTACGAGCAGTACTTC. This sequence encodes CASSPGGYEQYF.

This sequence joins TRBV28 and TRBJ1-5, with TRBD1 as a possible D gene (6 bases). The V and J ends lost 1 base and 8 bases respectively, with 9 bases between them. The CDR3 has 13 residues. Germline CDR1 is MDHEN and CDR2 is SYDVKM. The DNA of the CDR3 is TGTGCCAGCAGTTTATTAGGGGGGGAGCCCCAGCATTTT. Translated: CASSLLGGEPQHF.

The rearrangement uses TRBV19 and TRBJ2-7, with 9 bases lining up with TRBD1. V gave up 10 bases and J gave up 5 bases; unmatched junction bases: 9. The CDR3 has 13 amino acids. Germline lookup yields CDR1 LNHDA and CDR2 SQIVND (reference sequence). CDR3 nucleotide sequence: TGTGCCATCTCGAGACAGGGGGGCGACGAGCAGTACTTC. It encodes CAISRQGGDEQYF.

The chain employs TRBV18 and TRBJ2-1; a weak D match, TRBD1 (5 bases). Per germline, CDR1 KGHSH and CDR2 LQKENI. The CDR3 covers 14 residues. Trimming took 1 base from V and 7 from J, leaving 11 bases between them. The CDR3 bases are TGTGCCAGCTCACCACGCACGAACAGGAATGAGCAGTTCTTC. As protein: CASSPRTNRNEQFF.

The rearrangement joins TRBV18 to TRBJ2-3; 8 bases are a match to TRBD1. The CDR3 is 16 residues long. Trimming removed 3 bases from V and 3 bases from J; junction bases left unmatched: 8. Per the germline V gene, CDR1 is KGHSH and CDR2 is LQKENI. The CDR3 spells CASSPPGQGGTDTQYF. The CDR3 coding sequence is TGTGCCAGCTCACCCCCTGGACAGGGTGGGACAGATACGCAGTATTTT.

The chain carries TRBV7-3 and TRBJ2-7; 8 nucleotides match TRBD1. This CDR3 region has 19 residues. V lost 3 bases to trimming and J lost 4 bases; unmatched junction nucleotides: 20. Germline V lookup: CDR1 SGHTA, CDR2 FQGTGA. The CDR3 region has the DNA TGTGCCAGCAGCTTGAGGGACAGGATTGCACTCGTCTTCTATTACGAGCAGTACTTC. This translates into CASSLRDRIALVFYYEQYF.

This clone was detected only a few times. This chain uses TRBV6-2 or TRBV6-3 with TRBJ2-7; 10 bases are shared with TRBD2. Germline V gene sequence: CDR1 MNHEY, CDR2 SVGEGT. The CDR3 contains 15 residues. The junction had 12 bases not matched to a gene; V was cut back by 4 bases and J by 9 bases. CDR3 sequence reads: CASSLGLAGVGRQYF. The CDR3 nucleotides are TGTGCCAGCAGTTTGGGGCTAGCGGGAGTAGGGAGGCAGTACTTC.

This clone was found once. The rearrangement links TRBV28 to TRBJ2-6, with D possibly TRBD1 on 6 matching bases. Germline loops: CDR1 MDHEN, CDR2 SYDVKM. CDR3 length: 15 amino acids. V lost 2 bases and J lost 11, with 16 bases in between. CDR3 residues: CASSLGGQGKDVLTF. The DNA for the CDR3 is TGTGCCAGCAGTTTAGGGGGCCAGGGGAAGGACGTCCTGACTTTC. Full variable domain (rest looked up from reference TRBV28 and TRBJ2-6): DVKVTQSSRYLVKRTGEKVFLECVQDMDHENMFWYRQDPGLGLRLIYFSYDVKMKEKGDIPEGYSVSREKKERFSLILESASTNQTSMYLCASSLGGQGKDVLTFGAGSRLTVL.

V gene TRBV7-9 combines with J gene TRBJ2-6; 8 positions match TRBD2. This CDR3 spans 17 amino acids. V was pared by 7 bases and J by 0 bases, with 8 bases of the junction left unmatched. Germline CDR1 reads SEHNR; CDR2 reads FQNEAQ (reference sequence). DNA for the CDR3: TGTGCCAGCACCCGGGAGGGCCTATACTCTGGGGCCAACGTCCTGACTTTC. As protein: CASTREGLYSGANVLTF. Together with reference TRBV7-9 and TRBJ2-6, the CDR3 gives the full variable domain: DTGVSQNPRHKITKRGQNVTFRCDPISEHNRLYWYRQTLGQGPEFLTYFQNEAQLEKSRLLSDRFSAERPKGSFSTLEIQRTEQGDSAMYLCASTREGLYSGANVLTFGAGSRLTVL.

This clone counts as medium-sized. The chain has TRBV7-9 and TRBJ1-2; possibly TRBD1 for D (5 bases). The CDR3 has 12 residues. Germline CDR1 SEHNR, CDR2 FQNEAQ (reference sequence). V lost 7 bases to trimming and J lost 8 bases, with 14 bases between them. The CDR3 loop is CASTRAGGGYTF. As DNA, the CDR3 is TGTGCCAGCACCCGGGCCGGGGGGGGCTACACCTTC.

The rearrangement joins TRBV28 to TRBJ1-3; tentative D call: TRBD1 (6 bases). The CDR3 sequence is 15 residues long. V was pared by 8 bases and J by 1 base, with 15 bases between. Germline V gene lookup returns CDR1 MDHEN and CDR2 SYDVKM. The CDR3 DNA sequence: TGTGCCAGCTCTCTGGACAGTGCATCTGGAAACACCATATATTTT. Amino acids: CASSLDSASGNTIYF.

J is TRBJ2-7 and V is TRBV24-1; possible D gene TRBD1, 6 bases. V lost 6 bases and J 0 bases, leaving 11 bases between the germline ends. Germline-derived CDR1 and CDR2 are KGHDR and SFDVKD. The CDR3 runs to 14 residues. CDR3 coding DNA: TGTGCCACCAGTTCAGGGGCGACCTCCTACGAGCAGTACTTC. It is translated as CATSSGATSYEQYF.

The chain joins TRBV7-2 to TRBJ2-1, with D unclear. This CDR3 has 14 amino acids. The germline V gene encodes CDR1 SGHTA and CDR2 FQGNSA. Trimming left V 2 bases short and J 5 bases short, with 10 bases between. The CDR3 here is CASSLYSLNNEQFF. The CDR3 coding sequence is TGTGCCAGCAGCTTATACTCCTTGAACAATGAGCAGTTCTTC.

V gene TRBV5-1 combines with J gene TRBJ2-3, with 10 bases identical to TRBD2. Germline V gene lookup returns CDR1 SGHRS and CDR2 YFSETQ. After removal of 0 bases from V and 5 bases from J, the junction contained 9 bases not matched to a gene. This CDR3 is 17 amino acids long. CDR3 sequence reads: CASSLELAGTPGDTQYF. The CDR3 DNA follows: TGCGCCAGCAGCTTGGAACTAGCGGGGACTCCGGGAGATACGCAGTATTTT.

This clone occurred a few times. CDR3 protein: CATGSTATRSNEQFF. The DNA for the CDR3 is TGTGCCACCGGGTCGACGGCTACTAGGTCCAATGAGCAGTTCTTC. The chain has TRBV24-1 and TRBJ2-1, with a possible D match to TRBD2 (5 bases). Trimming left V 9 bases short and J 6 bases short, with 20 bases between. This CDR3 spans 15 amino acids. The V gene's germline CDR1 is KGHDR and CDR2 SFDVKD.

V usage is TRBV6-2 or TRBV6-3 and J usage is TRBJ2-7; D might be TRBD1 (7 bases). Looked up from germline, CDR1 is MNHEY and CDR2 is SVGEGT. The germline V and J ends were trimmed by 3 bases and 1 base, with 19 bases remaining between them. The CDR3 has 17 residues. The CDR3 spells CASSYSPAGQLSYEQYF. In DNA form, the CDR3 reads TGTGCCAGCAGTTATTCCCCGGCGGGACAGCTTTCCTACGAGCAGTACTTC.